Listed here are 28 T cell receptor beta chains from one sample, sequenced in a study of T-cell reconstitution after alpha-beta-depleted transplantation in children. TCRbeta library preparation incorporated unique molecular identifiers. One entry per CDR3 protein results from TCRdb running MiXCR on the PCR reads. The repertoire holds about 420,000 distinct CDR3 sequences, around 15% seen once, with 25% to 30% in the top ten. The sequencing here drew on PBMCs, mostly from graft donor cells, taken 360 days after TCRalphabeta/CD19-depleted stem cell transplant. These receptors all stem from a boy under three years old who had a stem cell transplant for Wiskott-Aldrich syndrome, so the T cells may come from the graft donor.

This rearrangement joins TRBV7-9 to TRBJ2-7; no firm D call. The V gene lost 5 bases and the J gene lost 3 bases, with 17 bases spanning the gap. CDR1 is SEHNR and CDR2 is FQNEAQ in the germline V gene (reference sequence). CDR3 size: 15 residues. CDR3 sequence reads: CASSPRPSTRYEQYF. CDR3 nucleotides: TGTGCCAGCAGCCCCCGACCATCCACCCGCTACGAGCAGTACTTC. Combining the CDR3 with reference TRBV7-9 and TRBJ2-7 gives the whole variable domain DTGVSQNPRHKITKRGQNVTFRCDPISEHNRLYWYRQTLGQGPEFLTYFQNEAQLEKSRLLSDRFSAERPKGSFSTLEIQRTEQGDSAMYLCASSPRPSTRYEQYFGPGTRLTVT.

This clonotype was seen a few times. This chain connects TRBV24-1 to TRBJ2-2; 9 positions agree with TRBD1. Trimming took 7 bases from V and 1 from J; bases not matched to a gene: 3. This CDR3 has 15 residues. CDR1 is KGHDR and CDR2 is SFDVKD in the germline V gene. The CDR3 DNA is TGTGCCACCAGCGGGACAGGGAGGAACACCGGGGAGCTGTTTTTT. Amino acid sequence: CATSGTGRNTGELFF.

This rearrangement joins TRBV2 to TRBJ2-3, with D perhaps TRBD2 (7 bases). Germline CDR1 SNHLY, CDR2 FYNNEI. The CDR3 has 18 residues. V was cut by 2 bases and J by 6 bases, with 24 bases left in between. Here the CDR3 DNA reads TGTGCCAGCAGTGAATATCCGGCGGGGGCCTCACACGTGGATACGCAGTATTTT. It translates to CASSEYPAGASHVDTQYF.

V and J are TRBV7-2 and TRBJ2-4; D may be TRBD2 (5 bases). CDR3 length: 13 residues. Germline V CDR1 and CDR2: SGHTA, FQGNSA. With 4 bases removed from V and 9 bases from J, the gap between germline ends came to 13 bases. CDR3 sequence: CASSSNPGSIQYF. The CDR3 DNA sequence: TGTGCCAGCAGCTCGAATCCGGGGAGCATTCAGTACTTC.

The V gene is TRBV21-1, the J gene TRBJ1-6; TRBD1, the table's D call, was not compared with the DNA. TRBV21-1 is termed a pseudogene. The CDR3 consists of 15 residues. This CDR3 reads CASSKKGQGNSPLHF. The CDR3 DNA is TGTGCCAGCAGCAAAAAGGGGCAGGGGAATTCACCCCTCCACTTT.

V is TRBV5-6 and J is TRBJ2-1; D ambiguous. Germline CDR1 reads SGHDT; CDR2 reads YYEEEE. This CDR3 has 17 amino acids. The V and J ends lost 4 bases and 0 bases respectively, with 17 bases between them. The CDR3 loop is CASSLQVTILSYNEQFF. The CDR3 bases are TGTGCCAGCAGCCTCCAGGTTACAATCCTCTCCTACAATGAGCAGTTCTTC. The variable domain in full, with the rest retrieved from reference TRBV5-6 and TRBJ2-1, is DAGVTQSPTHLIKTRGQQVTLRCSPKSGHDTVSWYQQALGQGPQFIFQYYEEEERQRGNFPDRFSGHQFPNYSSELNVNALLLGDSALYLCASSLQVTILSYNEQFFGPGTRLTVL.

The table lists this clonotype with a few counts. The V call is TRBV30, the J call TRBJ2-1; TRBD2 agrees at 11 bases. Germline loops: CDR1 GTSNPN, CDR2 SVGIG (reference sequence). The junction had 12 bases not matched to a gene; V was cut back by 4 bases and J by 4 bases. This CDR3 has 17 residues. DNA of the CDR3: TGTGCCTGGAACCAACTAGCGGGAGACCCCGCTTACAATGAGCAGTTCTTC. It encodes CAWNQLAGDPAYNEQFF. The full variable domain, its missing parts supplied by reference TRBV30 and TRBJ2-1, is SQTIHQWPATLVQPVGSPLSLECTVEGTSNPNLYWYRQAAGRGLQLLFYSVGIGQISSEVPQNLSASRPQDRQFILSSKKLLLSDSGFYLCAWNQLAGDPAYNEQFFGPGTRLTVL.

The chain is built from TRBV29-1 and TRBJ2-3, with D possibly being TRBD2 (6 bases). The CDR3 contains 15 residues. V gave up 0 bases and J gave up 3 bases, with 13 bases separating them. Germline CDR1 is SQVTM and CDR2 is ANQGSEA. The CDR3 DNA sequence: TGCAGCGTTGAAGATTGGAGGGTTGTGACAGATACGCAGTATTTT. Protein sequence: CSVEDWRVVTDTQYF.

The rearrangement uses TRBV21-1 and TRBJ2-5; the table gives TRBD2 as D, unverified against the DNA. TRBV21-1 is annotated as a pseudogene. The CDR3 sequence is 20 residues long. CDR3 amino acids: CASSPSHTSGGARRQETQYF. The CDR3 DNA reads as TGTGCCAGCAGCCCAAGCCATACTAGCGGGGGGGCCCGAAGGCAAGAGACCCAGTACTTC.

The chain combines TRBV30 with TRBJ2-7, with TRBD2 matching over 8 bases. This CDR3 region has 13 residues. Germline V gives CDR1 GTSNPN, CDR2 SVGIG (reference sequence). The trim removed 5 bases at V and 2 bases at J, leaving 5 bases unmatched. For the CDR3, the DNA is TGTGCCTGGTCGGGAGGGCCCCCCTACGAGCAGTACTTC. Amino acids: CAWSGGPPYEQYF.

The rearrangement joins TRBV20-1 to TRBJ2-7; D remains ambiguous. Germline lookup yields CDR1 DFQATT and CDR2 SNEGSKA (reference sequence). V was clipped by 1 base and J by 3 bases, with 13 bases between them. CDR3 length: 14 residues. The CDR3 here is CSARAGQILYEQYF. The CDR3 DNA is TGCAGTGCTAGAGCTGGGCAGATTCTCTACGAGCAGTACTTC.

V and J are TRBV20-1 and TRBJ2-5; D is unclear. The CDR3 runs 15 residues. CDR1 is DFQATT and CDR2 is SNEGSKA in the germline V gene (reference sequence). Trimming pared 3 bases from V and 2 bases from J, leaving 16 bases between. CDR3 coding DNA: TGCAGTGCTAGCCCACGACTGGGCAGGCAAGAGACCCAGTACTTC. It yields the protein CSASPRLGRQETQYF.

Ten or more counts support this clonotype. This chain joins TRBV28 and TRBJ1-1; TRBD1 aligns across 9 bases. V dropped 3 bases and J dropped 3; count of bases not matched to a gene: 2. Germline V gene sequence: CDR1 MDHEN, CDR2 SYDVKM. The CDR3 runs to 14 residues. This chain's CDR3 is CASSLDRGDTEAFF. The CDR3 bases are TGTGCCAGCAGTTTGGACAGGGGAGACACTGAAGCTTTCTTT.

This rearrangement joins TRBV28 to TRBJ2-2; D unclear. V was clipped by 6 bases and J by 7 bases, with 12 bases between them. The CDR3 is 13 residues long. Germline-derived CDR1 and CDR2 are MDHEN and SYDVKM. Here the CDR3 DNA reads TGTGCCAGCAGCCCTCTGGTCGGCGGGGAGCTGTTTTTT. Its protein product is CASSPLVGGELFF. Based on the CDR3 plus reference TRBV28 and TRBJ2-2, the full variable domain is DVKVTQSSRYLVKRTGEKVFLECVQDMDHENMFWYRQDPGLGLRLIYFSYDVKMKEKGDIPEGYSVSREKKERFSLILESASTNQTSMYLCASSPLVGGELFFGEGSRLTVL.

The table lists this clonotype with a few counts. The rearrangement uses TRBV12-3 or TRBV12-4 and TRBJ2-2; a possible D gene is TRBD1 (5 bases). There are 15 residues in the CDR3. V shed 1 base and J shed 3 bases, with 9 bases lying between them. Here the CDR3 reads CASSLDRRYTGELFF. The CDR3 DNA follows: TGTGCCAGCAGTTTAGACAGGCGTTACACCGGGGAGCTGTTTTTT.

This clonotype has only a few counts. The CDR3 spells CASSLSLAGKGETQYF. In DNA form, the CDR3 reads TGTGCCAGCAGCCTCTCCCTAGCGGGGAAGGGAGAGACCCAGTACTTC. The chain is built from TRBV5-4 and TRBJ2-5; 9 positions match TRBD2. Germline CDR1 reads SGHNT; CDR2 reads YYREEE (reference sequence). There are 16 residues in the CDR3. With V trimmed by 4 bases and J by 4 bases, 11 bases remained unmatched.

This clonotype was detected a few times. The CDR3 region is CASGLWIAGGTTDTQYF. The CDR3 DNA reads TGTGCCAGCGGCCTGTGGATAGCGGGAGGTACCACAGATACGCAGTATTTT. The chain couples TRBV12-3 or TRBV12-4 to TRBJ2-3; 10 bases match TRBD2. There are 17 residues in the CDR3. Germline trimming cut 8 bases from V and 2 bases from J; bases unmatched to any gene: 13.

The V call is TRBV29-1, the J call TRBJ2-1; D unresolved. The V end was cut by 7 bases, the J end by 6 bases, with 10 bases between. The CDR3 has 11 amino acids. Germline V gene lookup returns CDR1 SQVTM and CDR2 ANQGSEA. This CDR3 reads CSAAWGNEQFF. The CDR3 DNA sequence: TGCAGCGCCGCTTGGGGCAATGAGCAGTTCTTC.

This rearrangement joins TRBV6-2 or TRBV6-3 to TRBJ2-1; 16 bases match TRBD2. J gave up 0 bases and V 7 bases, and 3 bases lay outside the gene matches. Germline CDR1 MNHEY, CDR2 SVGEGT. This CDR3 comprises 17 residues. CDR3 region: CASTGLAGGGSYNEQFF. In nucleotides, the CDR3 is TGTGCCAGCACGGGACTAGCGGGAGGGGGCTCCTACAATGAGCAGTTCTTC.

The J gene is TRBJ2-5, the V gene TRBV5-1; D might be TRBD1 or TRBD2, each matching 5 bases. Germline values: CDR1 SGHRS, CDR2 YFSETQ. The CDR3 totals 13 residues. Trimming shortened V by 6 bases and J by 5 bases, and 14 bases separated the two germline ends. The CDR3 sequence: CASTSGPEETQYF. The CDR3 DNA sequence: TGCGCCAGCACCTCGGGGCCTGAGGAGACCCAGTACTTC.

The chain carries TRBV7-9 and TRBJ2-1, with TRBD1 as a possible D gene (5 bases). The germline V and J ends were trimmed by 5 bases and 6 bases, with 11 bases remaining between them. The CDR3 has 13 amino acids. CDR1 and CDR2 from the germline V gene are SEHNR and FQNEAQ (reference sequence). The CDR3 DNA follows: TGTGCCAGCAGCGTGACAGTCCTCAATGAGCAGTTCTTC. Its protein is CASSVTVLNEQFF.

This clonotype turned up a few times. CDR3 coding DNA: TGTGCCAGCAGTTTTTCCTACTACAATGAGCAGTTCTTC. Protein: CASSFSYYNEQFF. The rearrangement uses TRBV27 and TRBJ2-1, with D hard to call. Trimming removed 3 bases from V and 3 bases from J, with 6 bases in between. Germline V CDR1 and CDR2: MNHEY, SMNVEV (reference sequence). The CDR3 covers 13 residues.

The sample holds many counts of this clonotype. V is TRBV6-1 and J is TRBJ2-1, with 10 bases aligning to TRBD2. The V gene end was trimmed by 6 bases and the J gene end by 13 bases; junction bases not matched to a gene: 6. The CDR3 contains 12 residues. Germline CDR1 MNHNS, CDR2 SASEGT. This CDR3 reads CASRGSGGLQFF. The DNA of the CDR3 is TGTGCCAGCAGGGGTAGCGGGGGGCTACAGTTCTTC.

This clonotype was observed a handful of times. The chain joins TRBV12-3 or TRBV12-4 to TRBJ1-6; D remains unclear. This CDR3 region has 12 residues. V lost 1 base and J lost 13, with 8 bases in between. The CDR3 loop is CASSLDDKPLHF. In DNA, the CDR3 is TGTGCCAGCAGTTTAGACGACAAGCCCCTCCACTTT.

Only a few counts were recorded for this clonotype. The rearrangement uses TRBV5-6 and TRBJ2-7, with TRBD2 matching 10 bases. This CDR3 has 15 amino acids. CDR1 and CDR2 (germline): SGHDT, YYEEEE. The V and J ends lost 4 bases and 0 bases, in that order; junction bases with no gene match: 4. As DNA, the CDR3 is TGTGCCAGCAGCGCTGGACTAGCGGACTCCTACGAGCAGTACTTC. Translating gives CASSAGLADSYEQYF. Using reference TRBV5-6 and TRBJ2-7 for the parts outside the CDR3, the full variable domain is DAGVTQSPTHLIKTRGQQVTLRCSPKSGHDTVSWYQQALGQGPQFIFQYYEEEERQRGNFPDRFSGHQFPNYSSELNVNALLLGDSALYLCASSAGLADSYEQYFGPGTRLTVT.

The V gene is TRBV12-3 or TRBV12-4, the J gene TRBJ2-3; D is unclear. The CDR3 is 17 amino acids. V lost 6 bases and J 1 base, leaving 20 bases between the germline ends. The CDR3 is CASSPPVIAWGTDTQYF. Here the CDR3 DNA reads TGTGCCAGCAGCCCTCCGGTCATAGCATGGGGCACAGATACGCAGTATTTT.

This clonotype appeared a few times. The gene calls are TRBV7-8 and TRBJ2-4; D is possibly TRBD1 or TRBD2 (5 bases each). CDR1 and CDR2 from the germline V gene are SGHVS and FQNEAQ. This CDR3 spans 17 amino acids. Trimming stripped 1 base from V and 9 bases from J, with 22 bases between. CDR3 in amino acids: CASSLVAGRGKGSIQYF. As DNA, the CDR3 is TGTGCCAGCAGCTTAGTGGCAGGGAGAGGGAAGGGAAGCATTCAGTACTTC.

A few counts support this clonotype. This chain links TRBV20-1 with TRBJ2-1; TRBD2 agrees at 7 bases. This CDR3 has 16 residues. Per the germline V gene, CDR1 is DFQATT and CDR2 is SNEGSKA (reference sequence). After removal of 3 bases from V and 3 bases from J, the junction contained 11 bases not matched to a gene. The CDR3 nucleotides read TGCAGTGCTAGGTGGCCACTAGCGACCCTCTACAATGAGCAGTTCTTC. This gives the protein CSARWPLATLYNEQFF.